The TCR beta chain described here comes from a study of shared clonotypes between healthy human individuals. Notes on the study in general: Rarefaction exposed incomplete sorted-subset sequencing despite large depth.

Libraries were prepared by immunoSEQ multiplex PCR; TCRdb keeps only in-frame clonotypes and omits some of them. The data hold approximately 2.1 million clones, with 93% observed a single time. The CDR3 extends over 14 amino acids. V lost 4 bases, J lost 1 base, and 0 bases stayed unmatched. The germline V gene has CDR1 MNHEY and CDR2 SVGAGI. In the case of this clone: What it binds is not known. Other DNA sequences in the same sample also yield this CDR3.

The sequence was obtained from a man between 18 and 29 years old in good health. Some clones in this sample may be carry-over from other donors' samples. The material sequenced was naive CD4+ T cells from PBMCs. Subset meaning: CD45RA+ positively selected. The J gene is TRBJ2-3, the V gene TRBV6-5; 9 bases are a match to TRBD2. Here the CDR3 reads CASSWTSGTDTQYF. CDR3 sequence (DNA): TGTGCCAGCAGTTGGACTAGCGGCACAGATACGCAGTATTTT.